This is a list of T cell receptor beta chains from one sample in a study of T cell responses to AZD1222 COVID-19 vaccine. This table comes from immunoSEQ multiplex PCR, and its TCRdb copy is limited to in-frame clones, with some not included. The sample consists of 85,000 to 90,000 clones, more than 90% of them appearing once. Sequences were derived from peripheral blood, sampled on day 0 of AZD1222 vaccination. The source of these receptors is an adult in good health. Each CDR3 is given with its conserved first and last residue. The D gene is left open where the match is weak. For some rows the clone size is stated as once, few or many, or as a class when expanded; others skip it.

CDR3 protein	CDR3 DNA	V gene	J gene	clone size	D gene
CASSRPGHTDTQYF	TGTGCCAGCAGCCGACCGGGGCACACAGATACGCAGTATTTT	TRBV11-2	TRBJ2-3	-	-
CAWSVSGYEQYF	TGTGCCTGGAGTGTATCAGGTTACGAGCAGTACTTC	TRBV30	TRBJ2-7	-	-
CASSWTVLGRSSNQPQHF	TGTGCCAGCAGTTGGACGGTCTTAGGACGGAGTAGCAATCAGCCCCAGCATTTT	TRBV6-2/TRBV6-3	TRBJ1-5	-	-
CASSLAGGQTEAFF	TGCGCCAGCAGCTTAGCCGGGGGCCAAACTGAAGCTTTCTTT	TRBV5-1	TRBJ1-1	few	-
CASSSEGAREKLFF	TGTGCCAGCAGTTCAGAGGGGGCGCGGGAAAAACTGTTTTTT	TRBV6-5	TRBJ1-4	-	TRBD1
CASSALSSGNSYEQFF	TGTGCCAGCAGTGCCCTGTCTAGCGGGAATTCATATGAGCAGTTCTTC	TRBV6-1	TRBJ2-1	-	TRBD2
CASSLAGTSTDTQYF	TGCGCCAGCAGCTTGGCCGGGACTAGCACAGATACGCAGTATTTT	TRBV5-1	TRBJ2-3	few	-
CASIKSGAGQPQHF	TGTGCCAGCATCAAAAGTGGGGCGGGACAGCCCCAGCATTTT	TRBV28	TRBJ1-5	-	-
CATSRVGGEETQYF	TGTGCCACCAGCAGAGTCGGGGGAGAGGAGACCCAGTACTTC	TRBV15	TRBJ2-5	-	-
CASSQIGGADTGELFF	TGCGCCAGCAGCCAGATCGGGGGGGCAGACACCGGGGAGCTGTTTTTT	TRBV4-1	TRBJ2-2	-	TRBD2
CATSDAKLPEGTQYF	TGTGCCACCAGTGATGCTAAGCTCCCGGAGGGGACCCAGTACTTC	TRBV24-1	TRBJ2-5	-	-
CASTPSWIDEQFF	TGTGCCAGCACCCCAAGCTGGATTGATGAGCAGTTCTTC	TRBV6-5	TRBJ2-1	-	-
CASTKGTTSPRLNEQFF	TGTGCCAGCACCAAAGGGACCACGTCCCCGCGATTGAATGAGCAGTTCTTC	TRBV3-1/TRBV3-2	TRBJ2-1	-	-
CASGSRGGSLHF	TGTGCCAGTGGGAGCAGGGGCGGATCCCTCCACTTT	TRBV6-5	TRBJ1-6	-	-
CASRLTSGSSYEQYF	TGTGCCAGCAGGTTGACTAGCGGGAGCTCCTACGAGCAGTACTTC	TRBV6-5	TRBJ2-7	-	TRBD2
CASSSLAGGSYNEQFF	TGTGCCAGCAGCTCCCTCGCGGGAGGGTCCTACAATGAGCAGTTCTTC	TRBV7-9	TRBJ2-1	-	TRBD2
CASSLGPSGMGNEQFF	TGTGCCAGCAGTTTAGGTCCTAGCGGGATGGGGAATGAGCAGTTCTTC	TRBV27	TRBJ2-1	-	TRBD2
CASSLRWTGGVTDTQYF	TGTGCCAGCAGCTTACGCTGGACAGGGGGAGTCACAGATACGCAGTATTTT	TRBV13	TRBJ2-3	-	TRBD1
CASRPSGGGQPQHF	TGTGCCAGCAGGCCCTCAGGGGGAGGTCAGCCCCAGCATTTT	TRBV27	TRBJ1-5	-	TRBD1
CASSPRSGETQYF	TGTGCCAGCAGTCCCCGCTCCGGGGAGACCCAGTACTTC	TRBV7-2	TRBJ2-5	few	-
CASSPGLAGALYNEQFF	TGTGCCAGCAGCCCGGGACTAGCGGGGGCCCTCTACAATGAGCAGTTCTTC	TRBV5-4	TRBJ2-1	few	TRBD2
CSDRRTGKETQYF	TGCAGCGACAGAAGGACAGGGAAGGAGACCCAGTACTTC	TRBV29-1	TRBJ2-5	-	TRBD1
CASNPGTAGNTIYF	TGTGCCAGCAACCCCGGGACAGCTGGAAACACCATATATTTT	TRBV7-9	TRBJ1-3	-	TRBD1
CASTNRDDEQYF	TGTGCCAGCACCAACAGGGACGACGAGCAGTACTTC	TRBV9	TRBJ2-7	-	-